What follows describes a single T cell receptor (beta chain). The CDR3 has 16 residues. CDR1 is SGHTS and CDR2 is YDEGEE in the germline V gene. V lost 0 bases to trimming and J lost 2 bases, with 15 bases between them. Across about two dozen US areas, participants ranged in age from about 18 to 100 years. These data come from a study of blood T cell repertoires in COVID-19. Study at large: Acute and convalescent COVID-19 samples came from the United States, Italy and Spain. T cells, B-cell-depleted T cells, or PBMCs provided the cDNA or gDNA that served as material.

Assay used: immunoSEQ multiplex PCR; TCRdb lists only in-frame clones, some missing. The sample includes 250,000 to 350,000 clones, roughly 89% of them seen just once. The sequence was collected from a woman between 18 and 29 years old with acute COVID-19. The chain links TRBV5-8 to TRBJ2-7; D possibly corresponds to TRBD2 (7 bases). Sequenced material: PBMCs or T cells enriched from blood (not recorded which). The CDR3 DNA sequence: TGTGCCAGCAGCTTGGGCCAGGGGAGGGGGGCCTACGAGCAGTACTTC. It is translated as CASSLGQGRGAYEQYF.